A single sample gave rise to the 7 T cell receptor beta chains below, sequenced in a study of blood T cell repertoires in COVID-19. The method was immunoSEQ multiplex PCR; TCRdb's version includes in-frame clones alone and lacks a portion of them. The table shows under 250,000 clones, with around 85% occurring only once. Specimen: peripheral blood. These receptors originate from a man aged 45-60 years with COVID-19, enrolled during active disease.

The chain combines TRBV5-1 with TRBJ1-1, with D unresolved. V lost 2 bases and J lost 1, with 9 bases in between. Germline CDR1 reads SGHRS; CDR2 reads YFSETQ. This CDR3 contains 14 residues. The CDR3 is CASSFRATNTEAFF. As DNA, the CDR3 is TGCGCCAGCAGCTTTCGAGCCACGAACACTGAAGCTTTCTTT.

Only one count was recorded for this clone. J is TRBJ1-3 and V is TRBV4-3; D remains ambiguous. Between the trimmed V and J ends, which lost 1 base and 2 bases, there was a span of 3 bases. Germline assignment: CDR1 LGHNA and CDR2 YSLEER. CDR3 length: 13 residues. Written as DNA, the CDR3 is TGCGCCAGCAGCCAAGTAACTGGAAACACCATATATTTT. It is translated as CASSQVTGNTIYF.

V and J are TRBV7-9 and TRBJ1-6; D remains unclear. V was pared by 5 bases and J by 8 bases, with 16 bases between. Per germline, CDR1 SEHNR and CDR2 FQNEAQ (reference sequence). The CDR3 length is 15 residues. CDR3 in DNA: TGTGCCAGCAGCCCCTGGGATAGCGCTGATTCACCCCTCCACTTT. Protein: CASSPWDSADSPLHF.

CDR3 DNA: TGTGCCAGCATCTCCTTACAGGGGTCCACTGAAGCTTTCTTT. The encoded protein is CASISLQGSTEAFF. The rearrangement uses TRBV7-9 and TRBJ1-1; the match to TRBD1 covers 7 bases. The CDR3 is 14 amino acids. J lost 4 bases, V lost 7 bases, and 9 bases had no gene match. Germline-derived CDR1 and CDR2 are SEHNR and FQNEAQ (reference sequence).

Here the CDR3 reads CASGGHAVREQYF. The DNA for the CDR3 is TGTGCCAGCGGGGGACACGCAGTTCGGGAGCAGTACTTC. The chain joins TRBV3-1 (or the pseudogene TRBV3-2) to TRBJ2-7; a weak D match, TRBD1 (6 bases). The CDR3 totals 13 residues. Between the trimmed V and J ends, which lost 8 bases and 7 bases, there was a span of 18 bases. Looked up from germline, CDR1 is LGHDT and CDR2 is YNNKEL (reference sequence).

The CDR3 spells CASSFYFGTGREKLFF. DNA for the CDR3: TGTGCCAGCAGCTTCTATTTTGGGACAGGGCGTGAAAAACTGTTTTTT. The genes are TRBV7-9 and TRBJ1-4; 9 nucleotides line up with TRBD1. The V and J ends lost 3 bases and 7 bases, in that order; junction bases with no gene match: 9. The CDR3 extends over 16 amino acids. Germline loops: CDR1 SEHNR, CDR2 FQNEAQ (reference sequence).

The J gene is TRBJ2-2, the V gene TRBV9; tentatively, D is TRBD1 (6 bases). CDR1 is SGDLS and CDR2 is YYNGEE in the germline V gene. This CDR3 comprises 13 residues. V dropped 5 bases and J dropped 1 base, with 6 bases sitting between them. The CDR3 spells CASRTGNTGELFF. The CDR3 DNA reads TGTGCCAGCAGGACAGGGAACACCGGGGAGCTGTTTTTT.